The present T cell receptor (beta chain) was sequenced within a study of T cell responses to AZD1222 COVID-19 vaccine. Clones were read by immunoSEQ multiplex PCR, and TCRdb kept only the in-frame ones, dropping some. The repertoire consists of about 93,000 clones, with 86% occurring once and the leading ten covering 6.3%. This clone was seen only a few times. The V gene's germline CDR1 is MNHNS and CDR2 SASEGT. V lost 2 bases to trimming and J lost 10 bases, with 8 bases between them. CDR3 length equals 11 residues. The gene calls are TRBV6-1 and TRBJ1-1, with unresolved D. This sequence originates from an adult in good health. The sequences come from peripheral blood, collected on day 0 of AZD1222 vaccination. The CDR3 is CASSEYGSAFF. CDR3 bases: TGTGCCAGCAGTGAATACGGATCAGCTTTCTTT.